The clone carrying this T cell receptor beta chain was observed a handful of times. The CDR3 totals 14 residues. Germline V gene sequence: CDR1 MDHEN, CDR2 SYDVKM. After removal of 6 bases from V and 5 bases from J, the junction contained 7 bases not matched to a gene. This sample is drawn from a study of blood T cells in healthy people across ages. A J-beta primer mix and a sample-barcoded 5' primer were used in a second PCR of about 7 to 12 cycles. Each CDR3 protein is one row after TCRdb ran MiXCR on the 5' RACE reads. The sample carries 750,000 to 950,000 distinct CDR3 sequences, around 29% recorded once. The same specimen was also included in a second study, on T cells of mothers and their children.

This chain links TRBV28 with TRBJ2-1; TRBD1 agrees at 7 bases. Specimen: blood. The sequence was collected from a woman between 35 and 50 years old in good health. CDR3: CASSQTGTDNEQFF. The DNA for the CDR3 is TGTGCCAGCAGCCAGACCGGGACAGACAATGAGCAGTTCTTC.